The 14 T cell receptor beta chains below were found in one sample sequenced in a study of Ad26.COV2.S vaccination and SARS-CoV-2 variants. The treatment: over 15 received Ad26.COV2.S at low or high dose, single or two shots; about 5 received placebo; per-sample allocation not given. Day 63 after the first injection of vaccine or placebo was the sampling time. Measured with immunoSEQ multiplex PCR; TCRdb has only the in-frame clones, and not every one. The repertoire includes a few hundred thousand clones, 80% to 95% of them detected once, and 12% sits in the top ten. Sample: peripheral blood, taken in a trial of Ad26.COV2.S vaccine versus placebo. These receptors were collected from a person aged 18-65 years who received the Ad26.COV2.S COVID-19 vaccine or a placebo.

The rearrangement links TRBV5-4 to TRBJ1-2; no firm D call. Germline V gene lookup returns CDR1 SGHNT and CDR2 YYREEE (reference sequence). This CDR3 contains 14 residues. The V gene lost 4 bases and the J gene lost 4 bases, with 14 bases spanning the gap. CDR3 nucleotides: TGTGCCAGCAGCGAAGCAGGAACGAGCTATGGCTACACCTTC. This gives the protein CASSEAGTSYGYTF.

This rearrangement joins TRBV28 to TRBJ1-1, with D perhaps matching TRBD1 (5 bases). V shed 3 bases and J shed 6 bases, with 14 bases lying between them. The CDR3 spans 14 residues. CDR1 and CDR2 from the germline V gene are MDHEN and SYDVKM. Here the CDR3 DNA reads TGTGCCAGCAGTTTCGTCAGGGTGGACCCTGAAGCTTTCTTT. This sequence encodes CASSFVRVDPEAFF.

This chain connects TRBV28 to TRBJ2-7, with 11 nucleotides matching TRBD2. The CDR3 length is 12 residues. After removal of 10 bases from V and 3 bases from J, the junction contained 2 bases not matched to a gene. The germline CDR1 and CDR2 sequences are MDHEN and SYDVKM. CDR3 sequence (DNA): TGTGCCACCGGGACTAGCGGCTACGAGCAGTACTTC. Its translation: CATGTSGYEQYF.

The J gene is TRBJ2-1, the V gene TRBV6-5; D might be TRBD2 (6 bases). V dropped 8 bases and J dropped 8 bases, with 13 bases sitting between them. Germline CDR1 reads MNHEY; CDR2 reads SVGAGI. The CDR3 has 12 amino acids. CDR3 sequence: CASGVTGDEQFF. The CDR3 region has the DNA TGTGCCAGCGGGGTAACGGGAGATGAGCAGTTCTTC.

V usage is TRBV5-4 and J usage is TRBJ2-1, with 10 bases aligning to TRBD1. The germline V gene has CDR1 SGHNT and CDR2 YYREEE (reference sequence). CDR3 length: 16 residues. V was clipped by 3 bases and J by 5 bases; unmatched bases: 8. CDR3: CASSSTGTGVDNEQFF. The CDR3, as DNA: TGTGCCAGCAGCTCCACCGGGACAGGGGTCGACAATGAGCAGTTCTTC.

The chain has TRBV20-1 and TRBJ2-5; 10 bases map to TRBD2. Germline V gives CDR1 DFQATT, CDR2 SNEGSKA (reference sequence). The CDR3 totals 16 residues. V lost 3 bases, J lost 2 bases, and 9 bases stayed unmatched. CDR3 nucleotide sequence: TGCAGTGCTAGTTGGACTAGCGGACAGATTCAAGAGACCCAGTACTTC. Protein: CSASWTSGQIQETQYF.

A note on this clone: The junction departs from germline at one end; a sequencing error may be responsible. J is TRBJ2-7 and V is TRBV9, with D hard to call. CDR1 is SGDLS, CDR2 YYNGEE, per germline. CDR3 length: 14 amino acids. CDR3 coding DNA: TGTGCCAGCAGCGTAGGTGTCAGCTCCGACGAGCAGTACTTC. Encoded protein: CASSVGVSSDEQYF. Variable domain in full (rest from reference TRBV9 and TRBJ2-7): DSGVTQTPKHLITATGQRVTLRCSPRSGDLSVYWYQQSLDQGLQFLIQYYNGEERAKGNILERFSAQQFPDLHSELNLSSLELGDSALYFCASSVGVSSDEQYFGPGTRLTVT.

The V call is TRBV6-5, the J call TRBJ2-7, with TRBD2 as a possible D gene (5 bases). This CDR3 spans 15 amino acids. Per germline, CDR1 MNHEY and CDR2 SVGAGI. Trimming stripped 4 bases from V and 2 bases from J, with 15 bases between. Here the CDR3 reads CASSFSPRETYEQYF. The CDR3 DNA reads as TGTGCCAGCAGTTTCTCACCCCGGGAAACCTACGAGCAGTACTTC.

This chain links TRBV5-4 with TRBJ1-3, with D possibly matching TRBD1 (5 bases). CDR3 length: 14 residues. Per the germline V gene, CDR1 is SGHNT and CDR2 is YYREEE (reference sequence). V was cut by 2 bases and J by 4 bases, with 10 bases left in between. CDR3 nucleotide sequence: TGTGCCAGCAGCTTTCAGGGCTACGGAAACACCATATATTTT. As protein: CASSFQGYGNTIYF.

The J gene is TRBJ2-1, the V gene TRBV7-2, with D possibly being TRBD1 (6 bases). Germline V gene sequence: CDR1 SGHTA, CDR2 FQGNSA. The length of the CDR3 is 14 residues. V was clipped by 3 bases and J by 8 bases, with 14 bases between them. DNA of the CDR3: TGTGCCAGCAGCTTTACCGAGGGACAATATGAGCAGTTCTTC. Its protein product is CASSFTEGQYEQFF.

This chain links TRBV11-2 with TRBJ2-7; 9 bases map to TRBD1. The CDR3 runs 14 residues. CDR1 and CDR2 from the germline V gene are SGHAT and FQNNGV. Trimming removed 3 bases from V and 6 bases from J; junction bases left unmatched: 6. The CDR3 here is CASSFTDRGSEQYF. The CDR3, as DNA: TGTGCCAGCAGCTTCACGGACAGGGGCAGCGAGCAGTACTTC.

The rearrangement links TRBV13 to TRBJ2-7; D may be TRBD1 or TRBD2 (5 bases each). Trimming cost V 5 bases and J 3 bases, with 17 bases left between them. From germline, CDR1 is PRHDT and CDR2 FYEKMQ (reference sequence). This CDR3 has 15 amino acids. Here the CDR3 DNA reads TGTGCCAGCAGCCCCCCCAGGGAAGAGGGCTACGAGCAGTACTTC. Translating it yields CASSPPREEGYEQYF.

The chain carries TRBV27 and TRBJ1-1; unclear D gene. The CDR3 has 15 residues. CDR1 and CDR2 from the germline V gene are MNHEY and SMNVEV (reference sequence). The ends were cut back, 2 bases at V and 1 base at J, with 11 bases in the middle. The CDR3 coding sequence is TGTGCCAGCAGTTTAGGACTTTCCGGGAACACTGAAGCTTTCTTT. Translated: CASSLGLSGNTEAFF.

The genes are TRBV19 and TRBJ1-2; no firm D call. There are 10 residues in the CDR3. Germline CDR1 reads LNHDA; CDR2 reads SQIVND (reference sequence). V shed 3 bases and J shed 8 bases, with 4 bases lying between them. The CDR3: CASSMNGYTF. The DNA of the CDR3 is TGTGCCAGTAGTATGAACGGCTACACCTTC.